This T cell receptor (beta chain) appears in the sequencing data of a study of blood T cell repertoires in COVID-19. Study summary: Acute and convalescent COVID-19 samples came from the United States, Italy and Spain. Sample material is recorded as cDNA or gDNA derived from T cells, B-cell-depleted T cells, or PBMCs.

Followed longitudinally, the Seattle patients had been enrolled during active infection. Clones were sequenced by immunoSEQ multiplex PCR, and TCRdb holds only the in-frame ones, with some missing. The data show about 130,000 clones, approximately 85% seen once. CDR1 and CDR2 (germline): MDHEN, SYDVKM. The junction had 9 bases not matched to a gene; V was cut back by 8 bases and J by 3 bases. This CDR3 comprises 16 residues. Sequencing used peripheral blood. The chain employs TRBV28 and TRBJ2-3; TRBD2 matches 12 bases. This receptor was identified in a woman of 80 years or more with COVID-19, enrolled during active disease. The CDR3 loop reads CASFASGRAGTDTQYF. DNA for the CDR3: TGTGCCAGCTTCGCTAGCGGGAGGGCTGGGACAGATACGCAGTATTTT.